A single sample is the source of the 14 T cell receptor beta chains below, sequenced in a study of tumor and adjacent non-tumor tissue in lung cancer. RNA was extracted from bulk tissue without any cell sorting. TCRbeta libraries were built with three rounds of nested PCR, modified from ARM-PCR. TCRdb reprocessed the multiplex PCR reads with MiXCR, giving one entry per CDR3 protein. Of fewer than 120,000 distinct CDR3 sequences in the sample, under 90% were seen once. Sample: lung tumor tissue. These TCRs come from a man between 65 and 79 years old with non-small cell lung cancer.

Relative to its sample, this clonotype is medium-sized. The CDR3 loop reads CASSSATGIRGTEAFF. CDR3 sequence (DNA): TGTGCCAGCAGTTCGGCGACAGGCATAAGGGGAACTGAAGCTTTCTTT. This chain joins TRBV6-2 or TRBV6-3 and TRBJ1-1; D perhaps matches TRBD1 (6 bases). Looked up from germline, CDR1 is MNHEY and CDR2 is SVGEGT. CDR3 length equals 16 residues. V dropped 4 bases and J dropped 5 bases, with 20 bases sitting between them.

To note about this clonotype: At one of its ends the junction is not consistent with the germline gene, which may arise from a read error. This sequence joins TRBV6-5 and TRBJ2-1, with D possibly TRBD2 on 6 matching bases. This CDR3 spans 14 amino acids. Per the germline V gene, CDR1 is MNHEY and CDR2 is SVGAGI. This CDR3 is CPSSGGLAGGEQFF. The CDR3 bases are TGTCCCAGCAGTGGGGGACTTGCGGGCGGCGAGCAGTTCTTC.

Details on this clonotype: A read error may account for a junction end that differs from germline. The chain joins TRBV5-4 to TRBJ2-2, with TRBD1 matching 9 bases. This CDR3 region has 18 residues. Germline CDR1 SGHNT, CDR2 YYREEE (reference sequence). The CDR3 DNA reads as TGTACCAGCAGCCTGCCGGGACAGGGTTTGATGAACACCGGGGAGCTGTTTTTT. Encoded protein: CTSSLPGQGLMNTGELFF.

J is TRBJ2-1 and V is TRBV24-1; weak D call: TRBD1 (5 bases). Per germline, CDR1 KGHDR and CDR2 SFDVKD. This CDR3 comprises 16 residues. V lost 5 bases to trimming and J lost 4 bases, with 17 bases between them. The CDR3 coding sequence is TGTGCCACCAGTGGTACCGGTCAGGGAAGGTACAATGAGCAGTTCTTC. As protein: CATSGTGQGRYNEQFF.

By proportion, this clonotype is medium-sized (0.01 to 0.1%). The chain couples TRBV20-1 to TRBJ2-3; 7 bases agree with TRBD1. The germline CDR1 and CDR2 sequences are DFQATT and SNEGSKA (reference sequence). This CDR3 contains 16 residues. The ends lost 0 bases at V and 3 bases at J; junction bases unmatched: 9. CDR3 bases: TGCAGTGCTAGAGACCCTCGACAGGGTGGGACAGATACGCAGTATTTT. Its protein product is CSARDPRQGGTDTQYF.

This clonotype has a single count. The CDR3 protein is CSIFGQGTNTEAFF. DNA of the CDR3: TGCAGCATATTCGGACAGGGAACTAATACTGAAGCTTTCTTT. The chain links TRBV29-1 to TRBJ1-1; 8 nucleotides agree with TRBD1. Trimming took 8 bases from V and 5 from J; bases not matched to a gene: 13. From germline, CDR1 is SQVTM and CDR2 ANQGSEA. The CDR3 runs 14 residues.

V and J are TRBV2 and TRBJ1-5; D gene unclear. Trimming pared 1 base from V and 7 bases from J, leaving 17 bases between. CDR1 is SNHLY and CDR2 is FYNNEI in the germline V gene. This CDR3 region has 16 residues. As DNA, the CDR3 is TGTGCCAGCAGTGAAGGCGGGCGGGGAGACGGACAGCCCCAGCATTTT. Encoded protein: CASSEGGRGDGQPQHF.

This chain uses TRBV29-1 with TRBJ2-3; D remains unclear. Germline CDR1 SQVTM, CDR2 ANQGSEA. The CDR3 sequence is 11 residues long. Written as DNA, the CDR3 is TGCAACGCCGCGTGTGTAGATACGCAGTATTTT. Translated: CNAACVDTQYF.

Remarks on this clonotype: Possible read error: a much larger clone is one base away. The chain couples TRBV20-1 to TRBJ1-5; D is perhaps TRBD1 (5 bases). The CDR3 has 13 amino acids. Germline V gene data show CDR1 as DFQATT and CDR2 as SNEGSKA (reference sequence). The CDR3 spells CSANKGSNEPQHF. CDR3 nucleotide sequence: TGCAGTGCTAATAAGGGGAGCAATGAGCCCCAGCATTTT.

The table lists this clonotype with a few counts. A read error may account for a junction end that differs from germline. The chain joins TRBV29-1 to TRBJ1-4; no clear D gene. CDR1 and CDR2 from the germline V gene are SQVTM and ANQGSEA. The CDR3 consists of 13 residues. CDR3 nucleotide sequence: TGCAGTGTTGAAGACGGAACTAATGGAAAACTGTTTTTT. Encoded protein: CSVEDGTNGKLFF.

On this clonotype: The CDR3 ends on some other residue instead of the conserved phenylalanine or tryptophan, so this is likely a read error. The chain's CDR3 is CSARDVQGGNTIYS. In DNA, the CDR3 is TGCAGTGCTAGAGACGTACAGGGAGGAAACACCATATATTCG. The chain combines TRBV20-1 with TRBJ1-3; tentatively, D is TRBD1 (6 bases). The CDR3 extends over 14 amino acids. The ends were cut back, 0 bases at V and 4 bases at J, with 10 bases in the middle. The germline CDR1 and CDR2 sequences are DFQATT and SNEGSKA (reference sequence).

Comment on this clonotype: The junction does not match germline at one end; this may be a read error. The chain is built from TRBV12-3 or TRBV12-4 and TRBJ2-1; no reliable D call. The CDR3 consists of 15 residues. This CDR3 is CASTSNWGSYNEQFF. DNA of the CDR3: TGTGCAAGCACCTCAAACTGGGGTTCCTACAATGAGCAGTTCTTC.

About this clonotype itself: A junction boundary mismatches the germline segment, possibly from a read error. The gene calls are TRBV10-3 and TRBJ1-2; no definite D call. Germline V gene lookup returns CDR1 ENHRY and CDR2 SYGVKD. The CDR3 sequence is 13 residues long. CDR3 in DNA: TGTGCCATCAGTGAAACAGCTAACCATGGCTACACCTTC. This translates into CAISETANHGYTF.

The table lists this clonotype with a count of one. A junction boundary mismatches the germline segment, possibly from a read error. The chain combines TRBV4-1 with TRBJ2-7, with D perhaps TRBD1 or TRBD2 (6 bases each). CDR3 length equals 14 residues. The germline CDR1 and CDR2 sequences are MGHRA and YSYEKL. CDR3 amino acids: CVSGQGGGSEEQYF. DNA for the CDR3: TGCGTCAGCGGCCAAGGAGGGGGTTCTGAAGAGCAGTACTTC.